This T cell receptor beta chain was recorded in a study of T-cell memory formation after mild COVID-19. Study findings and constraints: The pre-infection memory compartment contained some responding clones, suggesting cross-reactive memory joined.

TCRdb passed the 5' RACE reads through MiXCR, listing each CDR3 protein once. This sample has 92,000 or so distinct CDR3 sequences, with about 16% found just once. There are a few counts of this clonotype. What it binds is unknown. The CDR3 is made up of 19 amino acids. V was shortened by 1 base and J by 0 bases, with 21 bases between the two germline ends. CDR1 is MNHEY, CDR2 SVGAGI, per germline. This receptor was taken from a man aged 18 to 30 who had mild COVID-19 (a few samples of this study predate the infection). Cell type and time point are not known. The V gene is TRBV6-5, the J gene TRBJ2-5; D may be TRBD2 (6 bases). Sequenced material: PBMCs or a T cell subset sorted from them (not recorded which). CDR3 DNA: TGTGCCAGCAGTTACTTCGCAGAGGCTAGCGAGACGTACCAAGAGACCCAGTACTTC. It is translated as CASSYFAEASETYQETQYF.